The sequence of this T cell receptor (beta chain) was determined in a study of T cells in Graves' hyperthyroidism and ophthalmopathy. Study results and limitations: Blood also held most thyroid clonotypes expanded beyond 0.001.

What was amplified from RNA transcripts were TCR beta CDR3 regions. HTBI primers were the set used in a first-round RT-PCR of the TCR CDR3. TCRdb reprocessed the multiplex PCR reads with MiXCR, giving one entry per CDR3 protein. The sample lists some 570,000 distinct CDR3 sequences; over 12% were seen once. This clonotype was counted many times. The antigen is not known. Germline CDR1 reads MNHEY; CDR2 reads SMNVEV (reference sequence). The CDR3 has 17 amino acids. J lost 3 bases, V lost 0 bases, and 8 bases had no gene match. Exclusion followed for patients with uncontrolled infection, other autoimmune disease, pregnancy or lactation. Each 10 ml fresh peripheral blood draw supplied the PBMCs.

The TCR comes from a woman younger than 30 with Graves' ophthalmopathy. Sequenced sample: blood. The chain has TRBV27 and TRBJ2-7; 10 bases are shared with TRBD1. The CDR3 here is CASSLSGGDRGFYEQYF. Written as DNA, the CDR3 is TGTGCCAGCAGTTTATCAGGGGGGGACAGGGGCTTCTACGAGCAGTACTTC.